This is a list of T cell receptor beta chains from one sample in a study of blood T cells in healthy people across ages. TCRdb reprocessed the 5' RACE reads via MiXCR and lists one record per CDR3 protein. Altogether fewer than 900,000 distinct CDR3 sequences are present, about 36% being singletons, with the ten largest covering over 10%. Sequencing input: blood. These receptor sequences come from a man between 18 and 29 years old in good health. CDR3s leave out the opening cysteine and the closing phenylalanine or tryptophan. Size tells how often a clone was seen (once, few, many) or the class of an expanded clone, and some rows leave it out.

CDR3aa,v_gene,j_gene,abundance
ASSPRQRTNTGELF,TRBV5-1,TRBJ2-2,NA
ASSAKGVFSGNTIY,TRBV5-4,TRBJ1-3,NA
ASSYAPGDDEQF,TRBV6-5,TRBJ2-1,few
ASSQNQGSNQPQH,TRBV4-1,TRBJ1-5,few
ASSRGHVGDTDTQY,TRBV12-3/TRBV12-4,TRBJ2-3,many
ASSLASLLNGELF,TRBV7-2,TRBJ2-2,few
ASSRGGRGSPLH,TRBV7-9,TRBJ1-6,NA
ASSAHSGGLYNEQY,TRBV12-3/TRBV12-4,TRBJ2-7,NA
ASSWGQSTNYGYT,TRBV5-1,TRBJ1-2,many
SARTGTSGGARTDTQY,TRBV20-1,TRBJ2-3,NA
ATSRRQGGPHQPQH,TRBV15,TRBJ1-5,NA
ASTLGQGAYEQY,TRBV12-3/TRBV12-4,TRBJ2-7,few
ASSLGLTGADTQY,TRBV7-9,TRBJ2-3,NA